These 21 T cell receptor beta chains came from one sample sequenced in a study of human T cells and chemical hapten exposure. This sample's time point: patch test 1, 2 weeks after DPC sensitization. Treatment defined: therapeutic diphenylcyclopropenone sensitization with weekly scalp DPC. TCRdb analysed the RACE reads with MiXCR anew, one entry per CDR3 protein. The sample lists 120,000 or so distinct CDR3 sequences; roughly an eighth were seen once. The source material was whole blood, sampled in connection with sensitization to the hapten diphenylcyclopropenone (DPC). These TCRs come from a man younger than 30 with alopecia areata. Some clones in this sample may be carry-over from other donors' samples.

The chain couples TRBV5-6 to TRBJ2-2, with a possible D match to TRBD1 (6 bases). Germline CDR1 reads SGHDT; CDR2 reads YYEEEE. V dropped 3 bases and J dropped 2 bases, with 11 bases sitting between them. The CDR3 spans 15 residues. The CDR3 is CASSSRDTNTGELFF. Written as DNA, the CDR3 is TGTGCCAGCAGCTCCCGGGACACCAACACCGGGGAGCTGTTTTTT.

This chain uses TRBV6-2 or TRBV6-3 with TRBJ2-3; no reliable D call. Germline V gives CDR1 MNHEY, CDR2 SVGEGT. The V gene lost 3 bases and the J gene lost 1 base, with 2 bases spanning the gap. The CDR3 consists of 12 residues. CDR3 region: CASSYGTDTQYF. In DNA form, the CDR3 reads TGTGCCAGCAGTTATGGCACAGATACGCAGTATTTT.

The rearrangement uses TRBV28 and TRBJ2-5; TRBD2 is a possible D gene (5 bases). Trimming left V 3 bases short and J 8 bases short, with 16 bases between. Germline CDR1 reads MDHEN; CDR2 reads SYDVKM. CDR3 length: 14 residues. Written as DNA, the CDR3 is TGTGCCAGCAGTTTCGGATGGGCACGGGGTACCCAGTACTTC. Translating gives CASSFGWARGTQYF.

There are a few counts of this clonotype. The chain employs TRBV5-1 and TRBJ2-3, with D uncertain. The CDR3 runs to 12 residues. The germline V and J ends were trimmed by 2 bases and 4 bases, with 5 bases remaining between them. Germline V lookup: CDR1 SGHRS, CDR2 YFSETQ. In DNA, the CDR3 is TGCGCCAGCAGCTTCCCGGCAGATACGCAGTATTTT. It yields the protein CASSFPADTQYF.

The chain carries TRBV28 and TRBJ2-3, with 9 bases identical to TRBD2. V was pared by 2 bases and J by 2 bases, with 5 bases of the junction left unmatched. CDR3 size: 16 residues. CDR1 and CDR2 from the germline V gene are MDHEN and SYDVKM. CDR3 DNA sequence: TGTGCCAGCAGTTTAGCTAGCGGGGTTTACACAGATACGCAGTATTTT. Amino acids: CASSLASGVYTDTQYF.

This clonotype was recorded many times. The chain has TRBV18 and TRBJ1-2; D call uncertain. In germline, CDR1 is KGHSH, CDR2 LQKENI. Trimming took 1 base from V and 6 from J, leaving 12 bases between them. The CDR3 is 14 amino acids. CDR3 DNA: TGTGCCAGCTCACCACTTCAATCTAAGGATGGCTACACCTTC. It specifies CASSPLQSKDGYTF.

The chain links TRBV20-1 to TRBJ2-2; 8 nucleotides agree with TRBD1. The CDR3 spans 15 residues. Germline trimming cut 3 bases from V and 3 bases from J; bases unmatched to any gene: 6. Germline V gene data show CDR1 as DFQATT and CDR2 as SNEGSKA (reference sequence). Here the CDR3 DNA reads TGCAGTGCTAGCCTAGGGACAGGAGACACCGGGGAGCTGTTTTTT. Its protein product is CSASLGTGDTGELFF.

Many counts were recorded for this clonotype. The gene calls are TRBV6-2 or TRBV6-3 and TRBJ1-2; D unresolved. With 8 bases removed from V and 5 bases from J, the gap between germline ends came to 6 bases. Germline CDR1 and CDR2: MNHEY and SVGEGT. This CDR3 is 10 amino acids long. In nucleotides, the CDR3 is TGTGCCAGCGGCGATTATGGCTACACCTTC. It translates to CASGDYGYTF.

This clonotype has ten or more counts. The DNA for the CDR3 is TGTGCCAGCAGTTACCACCCGGGACAATTCTCTGGGGCCAACGTCCTGACTTTC. This encodes CASSYHPGQFSGANVLTF. The chain joins TRBV6-6 to TRBJ2-6; a possible D gene is TRBD1 (6 bases). This CDR3 comprises 18 residues. Trimming removed 2 bases at V and 0 bases at J, with 14 bases between. From germline, CDR1 is MNHNY and CDR2 SVGAGI (reference sequence).

The chain uses TRBV29-1 and TRBJ2-2, with D hard to call. Per the germline V gene, CDR1 is SQVTM and CDR2 is ANQGSEA. The V end was cut by 4 bases, the J end by 1 base, with 10 bases between. The CDR3 sequence is 14 residues long. CDR3 sequence: CSVGGRWNTGELFF. The CDR3 DNA reads TGCAGCGTTGGGGGAAGGTGGAACACCGGGGAGCTGTTTTTT.

This rearrangement joins TRBV12-3 or TRBV12-4 to TRBJ1-1, with D unresolved. The CDR3 consists of 11 residues. The V and J ends lost 1 base and 8 bases respectively, with 5 bases between them. The CDR3 DNA is TGTGCCAGCAGTTTAGAAGGGGAAGCTTTCTTT. This encodes CASSLEGEAFF.

V gene TRBV29-1 combines with J gene TRBJ2-1, with D unresolved. This CDR3 region has 15 residues. V dropped 4 bases and J dropped 6 bases, with 19 bases sitting between them. Per the germline V gene, CDR1 is SQVTM and CDR2 is ANQGSEA. CDR3 nucleotides: TGCAGCGTTGGGTTACCAGGCGGATTTGGCAATGAGCAGTTCTTC. Translating gives CSVGLPGGFGNEQFF.

The J gene is TRBJ1-2, the V gene TRBV6-2 or TRBV6-3, with no clear D. V dropped 6 bases and J dropped 4 bases, with 18 bases sitting between them. Germline V gene data show CDR1 as MNHEY and CDR2 as SVGEGT. The CDR3 totals 15 residues. DNA of the CDR3: TGTGCCAGCAGCCAGAAACTGAGGACGTCCTATGGCTACACCTTC. It yields the protein CASSQKLRTSYGYTF.

V is TRBV27 and J is TRBJ1-6; D remains ambiguous. V was cut by 4 bases and J by 2 bases, with 6 bases left in between. The CDR3 consists of 14 residues. Looked up from germline, CDR1 is MNHEY and CDR2 is SMNVEV (reference sequence). In nucleotides, the CDR3 is TGTGCCAGCAGTTCCCAAACCTATAATTCACCCCTCCACTTT. Protein sequence: CASSSQTYNSPLHF.

This clonotype appeared a few times. The chain joins TRBV19 to TRBJ1-2; D perhaps matches TRBD1 (5 bases). V dropped 7 bases and J dropped 2 bases, with 11 bases sitting between them. The CDR3 is made up of 13 amino acids. Germline V lookup: CDR1 LNHDA, CDR2 SQIVND (reference sequence). The DNA for the CDR3 is TGTGCCAGTACTGGGGACGGAAACTATGGCTACACCTTC. Encoded protein: CASTGDGNYGYTF.

The chain couples TRBV7-2 to TRBJ2-1, with D unclear. Germline CDR1 is SGHTA and CDR2 is FQGNSA. The V and J ends lost 1 base and 5 bases respectively, with 6 bases between them. The length of the CDR3 is 13 residues. The CDR3 is CASSLGQNNEQFF. CDR3 sequence (DNA): TGTGCCAGCAGCTTAGGACAAAACAATGAGCAGTTCTTC.

This clonotype was seen many times. The chain carries TRBV28 and TRBJ1-1; no reliable D call. This CDR3 is 12 amino acids long. The V and J ends lost 3 bases and 2 bases respectively, with 4 bases between them. CDR1 and CDR2 (germline): MDHEN, SYDVKM. CDR3 in DNA: TGTGCCAGCAGTTTGTCAAACACTGAAGCTTTCTTT. Translating it yields CASSLSNTEAFF.

This clonotype was counted a few times. This rearrangement joins TRBV6-5 to TRBJ2-2; TRBD1 aligns across 7 bases. The CDR3 has 15 residues. Germline V CDR1 and CDR2: MNHEY, SVGAGI. V shed 5 bases, J shed 6 bases, and the junction held 9 bases outside the gene matches. CDR3 DNA: TGTGCCAGCAGTATTAGGGGGCCCGAGGCCGGGGAGCTGTTTTTT. This translates into CASSIRGPEAGELFF.

This clonotype was observed a few times. The CDR3 protein is CSVPGSSGNTIYF. The CDR3 DNA follows: TGCAGCGTTCCAGGGTCCTCTGGAAACACCATATATTTT. The V and J genes are TRBV29-1 and TRBJ1-3; possible D gene TRBD1, 5 bases. V was shortened by 5 bases and J by 0 bases, with 8 bases between the two germline ends. The germline gives CDR1 SQVTM, CDR2 ANQGSEA. This CDR3 comprises 13 residues.

The chain recombines TRBV6-6 with TRBJ2-6, with D hard to call. This CDR3 contains 14 residues. Germline lookup yields CDR1 MNHNY and CDR2 SVGAGI (reference sequence). With 2 bases removed from V and 4 bases from J, the gap between germline ends came to 6 bases. The CDR3 protein is CASSYPTGANVLTF. Here the CDR3 DNA reads TGTGCCAGCAGTTACCCTACCGGGGCCAACGTCCTGACTTTC.

The rearrangement joins TRBV28 to TRBJ1-1, with D perhaps TRBD1 (5 bases). The CDR3 contains 13 residues. CDR1 and CDR2 (germline): MDHEN, SYDVKM. V was cut by 6 bases and J by 3 bases, with 11 bases left in between. CDR3 DNA: TGTGCCAGCAGCGACAGCTTAGACACTGAAGCTTTCTTT. This sequence encodes CASSDSLDTEAFF.